This TCR beta chain emerged from a study of spatial heterogeneity in lung cancer. Broader study findings: Tracking of tumor mutation counts was seen in expanded intratumoral alpha and beta TCR counts.

Germline CDR1 is SGHRS and CDR2 is YFSETQ. Trimming cost V 0 bases and J 2 bases, with 3 bases left between them. There are 13 residues in the CDR3. Noted time point: sample taken at primary tumor resection. Samples were donated by 72 untreated early-stage non-small cell lung cancer patients. Each CDR3 protein gets one entry after TCRdb re-called the 5' RACE reads with MiXCR. The sample records 2,500 to 3,500 distinct CDR3 sequences, approximately 17% being singletons. As to this clonotype: Its antigen is unknown. For a library built for alpha chains, this beta chain is a stray read; little rests on its size.

The TCR sequence derives from a male donor with early-stage non-small cell lung cancer. The gene calls are TRBV5-1 and TRBJ2-4; D is ambiguous. The sequences come from lung tumor tissue, collected at surgery. The CDR3 sequence is CASSLGTKNIQYF. DNA of the CDR3: TGCGCCAGCAGCTTGGGTACCAAAAACATTCAGTACTTC.